These T cell receptor beta chains were read from a single sample in a study of response to subunit inactivated influenza vaccine. TCRdb re-derived calls from the RT-PCR reads in MiXCR, one entry per CDR3 protein. The data contain over 650,000 distinct CDR3 sequences, approximately 17% of them singletons. The source material was PBMCs from blood, sampled around 5 days after vaccination. The receptors here all came from a man aged 50 or older who received an inactivated influenza vaccine. CDR3s include the opening cysteine and the closing phenylalanine or tryptophan. The order of the fields is V gene, clone size, J gene, D gene, CDR3 protein, CDR3 DNA. D genes are given only for firm matches. A row's size may be missing; if present it is once, few, many or a size class.

V: TRBV7-3; size: many; J: TRBJ2-7; D: -; CDR3: CASSLGVTGSLLYEQYF; DNA: TGTGCCAGCAGCTTAGGAGTGACAGGCTCACTCCTCTACGAGCAGTACTTC
V: TRBV21-1; size: -; J: TRBJ2-5; D: -; CDR3: CASSETGATFRETQYF; DNA: TGTGCCAGCAGCGAAACAGGGGCCACATTTAGGGAGACCCAGTACTTC
V: TRBV29-1; size: -; J: TRBJ2-7; D: -; CDR3: CSVGPHWQGEQYF; DNA: TGCAGCGTTGGTCCTCACTGGCAGGGCGAGCAGTACTTC
V: TRBV7-9; size: -; J: TRBJ2-1; D: TRBD1; CDR3: CASSVGQSYNEQFF; DNA: TGTGCCAGCAGCGTGGGACAGTCCTACAATGAGCAGTTCTTC
V: TRBV18; size: -; J: TRBJ2-1; D: -; CDR3: CASSPARGYNEQFF; DNA: TGTGCCAGCTCACCTGCCCGCGGCTACAATGAGCAGTTCTTC
V: TRBV27; size: few; J: TRBJ2-7; D: TRBD2; CDR3: CASSFSSGETYEQYF; DNA: TGTGCCAGCAGTTTCAGTAGCGGGGAAACCTACGAGCAGTACTTC
V: TRBV11-2; size: few; J: TRBJ2-5; D: TRBD2; CDR3: CASSLGTSALQETQYF; DNA: TGTGCCAGCAGCCTCGGGACTAGCGCCCTCCAAGAGACCCAGTACTTC
V: TRBV21-1; size: -; J: TRBJ1-2; D: -; CDR3: CASSKCSGKGGYTF; DNA: TGTGCCAGCAGCAAATGTTCAGGGAAAGGGGGCTACACCTTC
V: TRBV29-1; size: -; J: TRBJ2-1; D: TRBD2; CDR3: CSAGLAGGSNEQFF; DNA: TGCAGCGCGGGACTAGCGGGAGGTTCGAATGAGCAGTTCTTC
V: TRBV7-2; size: few; J: TRBJ2-7; D: -; CDR3: CASSFGSLGTSSYEQYF; DNA: TGTGCCAGCAGCTTCGGTTCCCTCGGGACGAGCTCCTACGAGCAGTACTTC
V: TRBV11-2; size: -; J: TRBJ2-1; D: TRBD2; CDR3: CASNYLAGVTSSYNEQFF; DNA: TGTGCCAGCAACTATCTAGCGGGGGTAACGAGCTCCTACAATGAGCAGTTCTTC
V: TRBV7-2; size: many; J: TRBJ2-1; D: TRBD2; CDR3: CASSLVASGRPYSYNEQFF; DNA: TGTGCCAGCAGCTTAGTGGCTAGCGGGAGGCCCTACTCCTACAATGAGCAGTTCTTC
V: TRBV19; size: -; J: TRBJ2-7; D: -; CDR3: CASSRRSGDEQYF; DNA: TGTGCCAGTAGTCGTCGATCAGGGGACGAGCAGTACTTC
V: TRBV5-1; size: -; J: TRBJ2-5; D: -; CDR3: CASSSQGILSGDQYF; DNA: TGCGCCAGCAGCTCACAGGGAATCCTCTCAGGGGACCAGTACTTC
V: TRBV29-1; size: -; J: TRBJ2-1; D: TRBD2; CDR3: CSVAKPGLAGTKSSYNEQFF; DNA: TGCAGCGTCGCCAAACCTGGGCTAGCGGGGACAAAAAGCTCCTACAATGAGCAGTTCTTC
V: TRBV3-1; size: many; J: TRBJ2-1; D: -; CDR3: CASSQLNEQFF; DNA: TGTGCCAGCAGTCAACTCAATGAGCAGTTCTTC
V: TRBV6-1; size: few; J: TRBJ2-3; D: TRBD2; CDR3: CASTTTSGAPTDTQYF; DNA: TGTGCCAGCACCACGACTAGCGGGGCCCCCACAGATACGCAGTATTTT
V: TRBV5-1; size: -; J: TRBJ2-6; D: -; CDR3: CASSLQASGANVLTF; DNA: TGCGCCAGCAGCTTACAAGCCTCTGGGGCCAACGTCCTGACTTTC
V: TRBV28; size: -; J: TRBJ2-7; D: -; CDR3: CASSFRVGIHFF; DNA: TGTGCCAGCAGTTTTCGGGTAGGGATTCATTTCTTC
V: TRBV6-5; size: -; J: TRBJ2-2; D: -; CDR3: CASSYYQGPNTGELFF; DNA: TGTGCCAGCAGTTACTATCAGGGGCCGAACACCGGGGAGCTGTTTTTT
V: TRBV6-5; size: -; J: TRBJ2-7; D: -; CDR3: CASSYSGEVEQYF; DNA: TGTGCCAGCAGTTACTCTGGCGAGGTCGAGCAGTACTTC
V: TRBV20-1; size: many; J: TRBJ2-1; D: -; CDR3: CSARALEGAYNEQFF; DNA: TGCAGTGCTAGAGCCCTGGAGGGGGCCTACAATGAGCAGTTCTTC
V: TRBV25-1; size: -; J: TRBJ1-1; D: TRBD1; CDR3: CASSDIGQGPGPEAFF; DNA: TGTGCCAGCAGTGACATAGGACAGGGCCCAGGACCTGAAGCTTTCTTT
V: TRBV20-1; size: many; J: TRBJ2-7; D: TRBD2; CDR3: CSAGLAGSYEQYF; DNA: TGCAGTGCTGGCTTAGCGGGCTCCTACGAGCAGTACTTC
V: TRBV18; size: -; J: TRBJ2-3; D: -; CDR3: CASSTSRYLTSTDTQYF; DNA: TGTGCCAGCTCAACATCGCGCTATTTAACTAGCACAGATACGCAGTATTTT
V: TRBV29-1; size: -; J: TRBJ2-5; D: -; CDR3: CSVHPSGGHQETQYF; DNA: TGCAGCGTTCACCCATCCGGGGGGCACCAAGAGACCCAGTACTTC
V: TRBV12-3/TRBV12-4; size: -; J: TRBJ1-5; D: -; CDR3: CASSEFSNQPQHF; DNA: TGTGCCAGCAGTGAATTTAGCAATCAGCCCCAGCATTTT
V: TRBV6-5; size: -; J: TRBJ2-3; D: TRBD2; CDR3: CASSYSELAGSTDTQYF; DNA: TGTGCCAGCAGTTACTCTGAACTAGCGGGTAGCACAGATACGCAGTATTTT
V: TRBV15; size: few; J: TRBJ2-7; D: TRBD2; CDR3: CATSRVLAGDEQYF; DNA: TGTGCCACCAGCAGAGTCCTAGCGGGGGATGAGCAGTACTTC
V: TRBV4-3; size: few; J: TRBJ1-5; D: -; CDR3: CASSQEGHPNQPQHF; DNA: TGCGCCAGCAGCCAAGAGGGACATCCCAATCAGCCCCAGCATTTT
V: TRBV28; size: few; J: TRBJ2-7; D: TRBD1; CDR3: CASSFLRTGGSHEQYF; DNA: TGTGCCAGCAGTTTTCTGCGGACAGGGGGCTCTCACGAGCAGTACTTC
V: TRBV4-1; size: -; J: TRBJ2-1; D: TRBD2; CDR3: CASSKVVLAGTLRNEQFF; DNA: TGCGCCAGCAGCAAAGTAGTACTAGCGGGGACTTTGAGGAATGAGCAGTTCTTC
V: TRBV28; size: -; J: TRBJ2-5; D: -; CDR3: CASSPKRGTQYF; DNA: TGTGCCAGCAGCCCTAAACGGGGGACCCAGTACTTC
V: TRBV5-5; size: -; J: TRBJ1-6; D: -; CDR3: CASSLDTGHVYNSPLHF; DNA: TGTGCCAGCAGCTTGGATACCGGACACGTCTATAATTCACCCCTCCACTTT
V: TRBV10-3; size: -; J: TRBJ1-1; D: -; CDR3: CAISESIRQSPEAFF; DNA: TGTGCCATCAGTGAGTCTATCAGACAATCCCCTGAAGCTTTCTTT
V: TRBV20-1; size: once; J: TRBJ2-3; D: TRBD2; CDR3: CSATRTSGKTDTQYF; DNA: TGCAGTGCTACCCGGACTAGCGGGAAGACAGATACGCAGTATTTT
V: TRBV20-1; size: -; J: TRBJ1-2; D: -; CDR3: CSANAGGLGYTF; DNA: TGCAGTGCTAACGCGGGAGGGCTAGGCTACACCTTC
V: TRBV27; size: many; J: TRBJ2-7; D: TRBD2; CDR3: CASSLLAGYEQYF; DNA: TGTGCCAGCAGTTTATTAGCGGGTTACGAGCAGTACTTC
V: TRBV9; size: few; J: TRBJ2-7; D: -; CDR3: CASSLSEHYEQYF; DNA: TGTGCCAGCAGCCTCTCGGAGCACTACGAGCAGTACTTC
V: TRBV12-3/TRBV12-4; size: -; J: TRBJ1-1; D: -; CDR3: CASSGGSTEAFF; DNA: TGTGCCAGCTCTGGGGGTAGCACTGAAGCTTTCTTT
V: TRBV9; size: -; J: TRBJ1-2; D: -; CDR3: CASSSLGGRGYTF; DNA: TGTGCCAGCAGCTCCCTGGGGGGGAGAGGCTACACCTTC
V: TRBV5-1; size: -; J: TRBJ2-3; D: TRBD1; CDR3: CASSRQGHTDTQYF; DNA: TGCGCCAGCAGCCGACAGGGGCACACAGATACGCAGTATTTT
V: TRBV20-1; size: -; J: TRBJ1-1; D: -; CDR3: CSARDEKGRSAFF; DNA: TGCAGTGCTAGAGATGAAAAGGGGAGGAGTGCTTTCTTT
V: TRBV12-3/TRBV12-4; size: -; J: TRBJ2-1; D: TRBD2; CDR3: CASTPFAGGPNEQFF; DNA: TGTGCCAGCACCCCCTTCGCGGGGGGGCCCAATGAGCAGTTCTTC
V: TRBV6-2/TRBV6-3; size: few; J: TRBJ1-5; D: -; CDR3: CASSFPSGRVQHF; DNA: TGTGCCAGCAGCTTCCCCTCTGGTAGGGTACAGCATTTT
V: TRBV9; size: -; J: TRBJ1-6; D: TRBD1; CDR3: CASSVTGQDNSPLHF; DNA: TGTGCCAGCAGCGTAACGGGACAGGATAATTCACCCCTCCACTTT
V: TRBV3-1; size: -; J: TRBJ1-2; D: -; CDR3: CASSQGSWGRNYGYTF; DNA: TGTGCCAGCAGCCAAGGCTCTTGGGGGCGTAACTATGGCTACACCTTC
V: TRBV9; size: few; J: TRBJ2-1; D: TRBD2; CDR3: CASSATSGGASSYNEQFF; DNA: TGTGCCAGCAGCGCCACTAGCGGGGGGGCGAGCTCCTACAATGAGCAGTTCTTC
V: TRBV20-1; size: -; J: TRBJ2-5; D: TRBD2; CDR3: CSADSGRGETQYF; DNA: TGCAGTGCTGATAGCGGGAGGGGGGAGACCCAGTACTTC
V: TRBV20-1; size: many; J: TRBJ2-3; D: TRBD2; CDR3: CSALASGYRTDTQYF; DNA: TGCAGTGCCCTGGCTAGCGGGTATCGCACAGATACGCAGTATTTT
V: TRBV25-1; size: -; J: TRBJ2-3; D: -; CDR3: CASSEFAGGTDTQYF; DNA: TGTGCCAGCAGTGAATTCGCAGGGGGCACAGATACGCAGTATTTT
V: TRBV4-1; size: -; J: TRBJ2-7; D: TRBD1; CDR3: CAGSTRQGSYEQYF; DNA: TGCGCCGGCAGCACTCGACAGGGGTCCTACGAGCAGTACTTC